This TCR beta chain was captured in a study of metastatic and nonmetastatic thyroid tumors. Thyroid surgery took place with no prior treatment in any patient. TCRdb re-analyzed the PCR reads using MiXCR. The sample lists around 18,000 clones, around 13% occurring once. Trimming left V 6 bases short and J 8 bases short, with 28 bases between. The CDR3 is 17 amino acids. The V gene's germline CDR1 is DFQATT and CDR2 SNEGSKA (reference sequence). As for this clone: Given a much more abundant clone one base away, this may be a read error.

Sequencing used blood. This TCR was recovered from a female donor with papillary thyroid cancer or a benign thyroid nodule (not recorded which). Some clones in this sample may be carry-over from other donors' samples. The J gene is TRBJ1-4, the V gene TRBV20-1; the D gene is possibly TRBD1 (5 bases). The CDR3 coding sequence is TGCAGTGCCCCTAGGGGAGTGGGCGGTCGCATGGACGAAAAACTGTTTTTT. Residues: CSAPRGVGGRMDEKLFF.